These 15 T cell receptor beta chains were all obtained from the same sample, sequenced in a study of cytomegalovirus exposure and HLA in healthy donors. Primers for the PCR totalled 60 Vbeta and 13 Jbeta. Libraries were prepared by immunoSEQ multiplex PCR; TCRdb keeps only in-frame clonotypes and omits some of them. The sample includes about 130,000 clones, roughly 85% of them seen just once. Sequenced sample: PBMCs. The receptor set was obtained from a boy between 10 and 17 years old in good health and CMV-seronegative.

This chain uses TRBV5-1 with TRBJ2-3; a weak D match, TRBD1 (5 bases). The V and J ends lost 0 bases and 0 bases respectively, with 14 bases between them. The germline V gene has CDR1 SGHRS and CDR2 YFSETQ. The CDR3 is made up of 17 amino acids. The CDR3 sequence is CASSLGTRGTSTDTQYF. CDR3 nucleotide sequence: TGCGCCAGCAGCTTGGGGACAAGGGGCACAAGCACAGATACGCAGTATTTT.

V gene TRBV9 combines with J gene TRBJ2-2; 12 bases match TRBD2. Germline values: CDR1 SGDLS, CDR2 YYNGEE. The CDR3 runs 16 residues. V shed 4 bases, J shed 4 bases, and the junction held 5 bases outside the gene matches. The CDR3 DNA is TGTGCCAGCAGCCCGACTAGCGGGGGCGGCACCGGGGAGCTGTTTTTT. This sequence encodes CASSPTSGGGTGELFF.

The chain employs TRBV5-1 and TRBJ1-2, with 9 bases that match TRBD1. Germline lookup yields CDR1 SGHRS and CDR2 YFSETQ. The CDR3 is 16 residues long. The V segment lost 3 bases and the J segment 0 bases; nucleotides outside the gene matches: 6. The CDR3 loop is CASSSDRGPSNYGYTF. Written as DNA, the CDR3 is TGCGCCAGCAGCTCGGACAGGGGTCCTTCTAACTATGGCTACACCTTC.

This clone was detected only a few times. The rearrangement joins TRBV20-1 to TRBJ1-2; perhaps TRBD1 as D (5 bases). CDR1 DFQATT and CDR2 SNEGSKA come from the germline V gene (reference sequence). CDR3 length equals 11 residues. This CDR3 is CTGGENYGYTF. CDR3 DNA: TGCACCGGGGGGGAGAACTATGGCTACACCTTC.

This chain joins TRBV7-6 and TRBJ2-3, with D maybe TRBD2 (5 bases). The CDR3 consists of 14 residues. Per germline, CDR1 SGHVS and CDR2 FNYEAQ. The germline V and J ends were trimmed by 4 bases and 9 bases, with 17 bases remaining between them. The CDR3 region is CASSSGSERGTQYF. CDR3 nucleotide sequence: TGTGCCAGCAGCTCGGGATCAGAACGTGGGACGCAGTATTTT.

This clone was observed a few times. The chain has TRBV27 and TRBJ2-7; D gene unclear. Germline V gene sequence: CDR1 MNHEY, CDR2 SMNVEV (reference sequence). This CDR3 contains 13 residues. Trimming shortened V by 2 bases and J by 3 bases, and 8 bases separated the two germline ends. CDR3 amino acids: CASSLSIIYEQYF. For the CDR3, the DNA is TGTGCCAGCAGTTTAAGCATCATCTACGAGCAGTACTTC.

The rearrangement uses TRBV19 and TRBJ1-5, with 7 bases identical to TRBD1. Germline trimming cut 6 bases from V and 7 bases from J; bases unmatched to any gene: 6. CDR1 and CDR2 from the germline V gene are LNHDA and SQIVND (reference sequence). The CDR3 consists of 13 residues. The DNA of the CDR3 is TGTGCCAGTAGGTCACAGGGGTCCCAGCCCCAGCATTTT. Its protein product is CASRSQGSQPQHF.

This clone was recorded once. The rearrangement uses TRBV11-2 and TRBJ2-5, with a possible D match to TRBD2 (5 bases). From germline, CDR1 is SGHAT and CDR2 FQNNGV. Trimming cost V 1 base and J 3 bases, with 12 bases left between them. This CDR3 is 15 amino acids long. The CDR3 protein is CASSLGGKPEETQYF. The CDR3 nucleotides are TGTGCCAGCAGCTTAGGAGGGAAGCCGGAAGAGACCCAGTACTTC. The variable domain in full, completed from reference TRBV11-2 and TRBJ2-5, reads EAGVAQSPRYKIIEKRQSVAFWCNPISGHATLYWYQQILGQGPKLLIQFQNNGVVDDSQLPKDRFSAERLKGVDSTLKIQPAKLEDSAVYLCASSLGGKPEETQYFGPGTRLLVL.

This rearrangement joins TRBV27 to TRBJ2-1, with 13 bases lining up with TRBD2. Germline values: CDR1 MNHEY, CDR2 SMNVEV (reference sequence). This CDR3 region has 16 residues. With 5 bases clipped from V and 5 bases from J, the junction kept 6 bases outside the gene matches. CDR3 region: CASSIIGLAGDNEQFF. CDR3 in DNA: TGTGCCAGCAGTATAATTGGACTAGCGGGAGACAATGAGCAGTTCTTC.

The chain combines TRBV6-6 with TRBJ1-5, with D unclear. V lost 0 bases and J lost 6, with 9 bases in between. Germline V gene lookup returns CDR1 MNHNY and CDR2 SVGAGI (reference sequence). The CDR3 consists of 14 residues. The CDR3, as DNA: TGTGCCAGCAGTTACTCGAGGAGGGCTCAGCCCCAGCATTTT. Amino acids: CASSYSRRAQPQHF.

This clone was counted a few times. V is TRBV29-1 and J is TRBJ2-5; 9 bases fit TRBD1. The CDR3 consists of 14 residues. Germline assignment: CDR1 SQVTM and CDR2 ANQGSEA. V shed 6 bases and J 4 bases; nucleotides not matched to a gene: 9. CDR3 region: CSVGGQGFRETQYF. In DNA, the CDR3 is TGCAGCGTGGGGGGACAGGGCTTCCGAGAGACCCAGTACTTC.

The CDR3 here is CASSVGSSGSPYEQYF. In nucleotides, the CDR3 is TGTGCCAGCAGCGTAGGGTCTAGCGGCTCCCCCTACGAGCAGTACTTC. The V and J genes are TRBV9 and TRBJ2-7; TRBD2 agrees at 7 bases. The germline gives CDR1 SGDLS, CDR2 YYNGEE. This CDR3 is 16 amino acids long. The J segment lost 2 bases and the V segment lost 0 bases, leaving 8 bases of the junction unmatched. Full variable domain (remainder filled in from reference TRBV9 and TRBJ2-7): DSGVTQTPKHLITATGQRVTLRCSPRSGDLSVYWYQQSLDQGLQFLIQYYNGEERAKGNILERFSAQQFPDLHSELNLSSLELGDSALYFCASSVGSSGSPYEQYFGPGTRLTVT.

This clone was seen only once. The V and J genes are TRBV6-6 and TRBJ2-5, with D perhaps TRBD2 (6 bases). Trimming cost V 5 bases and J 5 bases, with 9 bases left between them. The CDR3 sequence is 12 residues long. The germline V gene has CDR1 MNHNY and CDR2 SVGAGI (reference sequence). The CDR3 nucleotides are TGTGCCAGCAGTCCCCTAGCGGAGACCCAGTACTTC. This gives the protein CASSPLAETQYF.

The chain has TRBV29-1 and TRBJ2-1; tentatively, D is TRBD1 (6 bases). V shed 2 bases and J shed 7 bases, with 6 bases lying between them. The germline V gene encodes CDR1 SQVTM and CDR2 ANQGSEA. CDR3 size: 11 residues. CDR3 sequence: CSVEQGNEQFF. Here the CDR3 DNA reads TGCAGCGTTGAACAGGGGAATGAGCAGTTCTTC.

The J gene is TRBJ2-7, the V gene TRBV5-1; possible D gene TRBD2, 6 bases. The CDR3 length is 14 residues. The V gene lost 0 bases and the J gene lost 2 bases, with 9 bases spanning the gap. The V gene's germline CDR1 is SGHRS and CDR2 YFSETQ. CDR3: CASSLDGTPYEQYF. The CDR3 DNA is TGCGCCAGCAGCTTGGATGGGACTCCCTACGAGCAGTACTTC.